Listed below are T cell receptor beta chains from one sample, sequenced in a study of T-cell memory formation after mild COVID-19. TCRdb redid the calling of the 5' RACE reads with MiXCR, one entry per CDR3 protein. This sample yields around 320,000 distinct CDR3 sequences, of which 13% to 15% are seen a single time; 21% belongs to the top ten. The sample taken for sequencing was PBMCs or a T cell subset sorted from them (not recorded which). Source of these receptors: a man younger than 30 who had mild COVID-19 (a few samples of this study predate the infection). Cell type and time point are not known. Each CDR3 is given with its conserved first and last residue. Fields, in order: D gene, V gene, clone size, J gene, CDR3 DNA, CDR3 protein. D genes are given only for firm matches. Expanded clones are given a class, and other clones once, few, many or no size at all.

NA	TRBV12-3/TRBV12-4	once	TRBJ1-2	TGTGCCAGCAGTCCCGCGGGGGTAGGTACAATCTATGGCTACACCTTC	CASSPAGVGTIYGYTF
NA	TRBV7-2	few	TRBJ1-1	TGTGCCAGCAGCTTAGTTTGGGGTGGCACTGAAGCTTTCTTT	CASSLVWGGTEAFF
NA	TRBV3-1	few	TRBJ2-1	TGTGCCAGCAGCCAAGATGAGCGGTACACCTACAATGAGCAGTTCTTC	CASSQDERYTYNEQFF
NA	TRBV4-3	many	TRBJ2-5	TGCGCCAGCAGTCTAACCGCTCAAGAGACCCAGTACTTC	CASSLTAQETQYF
TRBD2	TRBV6-2/TRBV6-3	few	TRBJ2-2	TGTGCCAGCAGCACTAGCGGGGGAGCGAACACCGGGGAGCTGTTTTTT	CASSTSGGANTGELFF
TRBD2	TRBV4-3	NA	TRBJ2-1	TGCGCCAGCAGCCAAGCCGGGACTAGCGGCGAGCAGTTCTTC	CASSQAGTSGEQFF
NA	TRBV12-3/TRBV12-4	NA	TRBJ1-2	TGTGCCAGCAGTCCCTCCCGGGTTGGCTATGGCTACACCTTC	CASSPSRVGYGYTF
NA	TRBV4-1	NA	TRBJ1-1	TGCGCCAGCAGCCTCGGTGGGAGGGGGGAAGCTTTCTTT	CASSLGGRGEAFF
NA	TRBV2	NA	TRBJ2-3	TGTGCCAGCAGTGAAGGGGTCTATACGCAGTATTTT	CASSEGVYTQYF
NA	TRBV7-2	few	TRBJ1-1	TGTGCCAGCAGTCCACCGGGACACTGGAACACTGAAGCTTTCTTT	CASSPPGHWNTEAFF
TRBD1	TRBV12-3/TRBV12-4	NA	TRBJ1-6	TGTGCCAGCAGCATACAGGGGGTCTACTCACCCCTCCACTTT	CASSIQGVYSPLHF
NA	TRBV7-3	NA	TRBJ2-3	TGTGCCAGCAGCTTAAAGGGGGCAGATACGCAGTATTTT	CASSLKGADTQYF
NA	TRBV10-1	few	TRBJ2-7	TGCGCCAGCAGTGAGGATTCGTCCAGGGAGAACGAGCAGTACTTC	CASSEDSSRENEQYF
NA	TRBV5-5	NA	TRBJ2-7	TGTGCCAGCAGCTTCAGTCCCTACGAGCAGTACTTC	CASSFSPYEQYF
NA	TRBV28	few	TRBJ1-2	TGTGCCACCTCTGAATTTGGCTACACCTTC	CATSEFGYTF
NA	TRBV5-1	many	TRBJ2-5	TGTGCCAGCAGCGGAGAGACCCAGTACTTC	CASSGETQYF
TRBD1	TRBV27	NA	TRBJ1-4	TGTGCCAGCAGTTTTGGACAGGGGGTCGGAAAACTGTTTTTT	CASSFGQGVGKLFF